The text below deals with one T cell receptor (beta chain). Clinical history reported by participants formed the basis on which cohorts were assigned. Trimming left V 2 bases short and J 2 bases short, with 6 bases between. The length of the CDR3 is 13 residues. Germline V gene sequence: CDR1 SEHNR, CDR2 FQNEAQ (reference sequence). TCRdb keeps only in-frame clones here, not all; method: immunoSEQ multiplex PCR. The sample carries approximately 200,000 clones, just under 85% recorded once. This entry is derived from a study of blood T cell repertoires in COVID-19. In the study overall: From T cells, B-cell-depleted T cells, or PBMCs came the material, which was cDNA or gDNA.

The receptor comes from a woman in her thirties or forties with acute COVID-19. Input material: PBMCs or T cells enriched from blood (not recorded which). The chain combines TRBV7-9 with TRBJ1-2; D not certain. The DNA for the CDR3 is TGTGCCAGCAGCTTACCAGGCAACTATGGCTACACCTTC. This codes for CASSLPGNYGYTF.